A selection of T cell receptor beta chains follows, all from one sample in a study of blood T cell repertoires in COVID-19. Sequencing used immunoSEQ multiplex PCR; TCRdb keeps in-frame clones, though not all of them. Among some 65,000 clones listed, about 86% were seen once. Sequenced sample: peripheral blood. The receptors originated from a man aged 35 to 55 with COVID-19, enrolled during active disease. The CDR3 runs from the conserved cysteine through the conserved F or W. A D gene is named only where the DNA matches it firmly. Clone size, where shown, is once, few, many, or a class for clones that have expanded.

d_call clone_size j_call v_call cdr3_nt cdr3_aa
NA NA TRBJ2-1 TRBV11-3 TGTGCCAGCAGCTCGGGGACTGTCTCCTACAATGAGCAGTTCTTC CASSSGTVSYNEQFF
NA NA TRBJ1-1 TRBV6-4 TGTGCCAGCAGTAAGAGCAGGGGATCACAGAACACTGAAGCTTTCTTT CASSKSRGSQNTEAFF
TRBD2 NA TRBJ2-3 TRBV7-8 TGTGCCAGCAGCTTGGAGACTAGCGGGGGTGTGGATACGCAGTATTTT CASSLETSGGVDTQYF
TRBD1 once TRBJ1-2 TRBV2 TGTGCCAGCAGTCCCGGACAGGGGGTACCTTCAGGCTATGGCTACACCTTC CASSPGQGVPSGYGYTF
NA once TRBJ2-1 TRBV6-5 TGTGCCAGCAGTCGGGACATCTCCTCCTACAATGAGCAGTTCTTC CASSRDISSYNEQFF
TRBD1 NA TRBJ1-5 TRBV12-3/TRBV12-4 TGTGCCAGCAAACAGGGGGCGGGTCAGCCCCAGCATTTT CASKQGAGQPQHF
TRBD1 NA TRBJ2-2 TRBV27 TGTGCCAGCAGCCCTGACAGGGATAAAGACACCGGGGAGCTGTTTTTT CASSPDRDKDTGELFF
NA NA TRBJ1-2 TRBV29-1 TGCAGCGTTGAAGGGAGTGGCCTCGGCTACACCTTC CSVEGSGLGYTF
NA NA TRBJ2-1 TRBV7-2 TGTGCCAGCAGCGATCAGGGGGGCTCCTACAATGAGCAGTTCTTC CASSDQGGSYNEQFF
TRBD2 NA TRBJ2-7 TRBV6-5 TGTGCCAGCAGTTACGAGGCGGGGGGGATCCACGAGCAGTACTTC CASSYEAGGIHEQYF
NA NA TRBJ1-2 TRBV30 TGTGCCTGGAGTAGGGGGGAGGGGATCGGCTACACCTTC CAWSRGEGIGYTF
TRBD2 NA TRBJ2-5 TRBV5-1 TGCGCCAGCAAAGCGATAGCGGGGGGGACACAAGAGACCCAGTACTTC CASKAIAGGTQETQYF
TRBD2 NA TRBJ2-3 TRBV5-1 TGCGCCAGCAGCTTAAGCGGGGGGGCAGGAGATACGCAGTATTTT CASSLSGGAGDTQYF
NA NA TRBJ2-2 TRBV6-5 TGTGCCAGCCACCTCCACACGAACACCGGGGAGCTGTTTTTT CASHLHTNTGELFF
NA once TRBJ2-7 TRBV16 TGTGCCAGCAGCCCCGGAGGGGGCCCCAGCTCCTACGAGCAGTACTTC CASSPGGGPSSYEQYF
TRBD1 NA TRBJ2-2 TRBV2 TGTGCCAGCAGCCTGGACAGGGGCGGCGGCGGGGAGCTGTTTTTT CASSLDRGGGGELFF
TRBD2 NA TRBJ2-2 TRBV9 TGTGCCAGCAGCGTATCCGCCAGCGGGGTTACCGGGGAGCTGTTTTTT CASSVSASGVTGELFF
TRBD2 NA TRBJ2-1 TRBV5-5 TGTGCCAGCAGACTTACTAGCGGGGATTACAATGAGCAGTTCTTC CASRLTSGDYNEQFF
NA NA TRBJ1-5 TRBV12-3/TRBV12-4 TGTGCCAGCAGTTTGACCAGGGATCAGCCCCAGCATTTT CASSLTRDQPQHF
TRBD1 once TRBJ2-1 TRBV28 TGTGCCAGCAGTCACGCCCCGGACAGGTCCGGAGAGCAGTTCTTC CASSHAPDRSGEQFF
NA NA TRBJ1-4 TRBV5-8 TGTGCCAGCAGCCCCCGGGAGACAAGGAAGCTGTTTTTT CASSPRETRKLFF
NA NA TRBJ2-7 TRBV6-6 TGTGCCAGCAGTGGGGGAGGAGGGAATGAGCAGTACTTC CASSGGGGNEQYF
TRBD1 NA TRBJ1-1 TRBV6-5 TGTGCTAGCAGTTCAACCGGGACAGGGGATTTTGCAGCTTTCTTT CASSSTGTGDFAAFF
TRBD1 NA TRBJ1-1 TRBV15 TGTGCCACCAGCACCAGACAGGGGGGATTCATGAACACTGAAGCTTTCTTT CATSTRQGGFMNTEAFF
TRBD1 NA TRBJ2-1 TRBV6-1 TGTGCCAGCAGTGAATTGGGACAGGGCACCTACAATGAGCAGTTCTTC CASSELGQGTYNEQFF
TRBD1 NA TRBJ1-3 TRBV6-5 TGTGCCAGCACCCAGGGGGACTCTGGAAACACCATATATTTT CASTQGDSGNTIYF
TRBD1 NA TRBJ1-6 TRBV6-5 TGTGCCAGCAGGGGACAGATCTCCTATAATTCACCCCTCCACTTT CASRGQISYNSPLHF
NA NA TRBJ2-7 TRBV12-2 TGTGCAAGTCGCCAGACATCAGTAACAACTCACTACGAGCAGTACTTC CASRQTSVTTHYEQYF
NA NA TRBJ1-2 TRBV6-2/TRBV6-3 TGTGCCAGCAGCGACACGCCCTTGTATGGCTACACCTTC CASSDTPLYGYTF
NA once TRBJ1-2 TRBV5-1 TGCGCCAGCAGCTTGGAGCCGGGTGCGAACTATGGCTACACCTTC CASSLEPGANYGYTF
NA NA TRBJ2-5 TRBV5-1 TGCGCCAGCAGCCCCCCTGGGGCCGGGGAGACCCAGTACTTC CASSPPGAGETQYF
TRBD1 NA TRBJ1-1 TRBV25-1 TGTGCCAGCAGTGAGACAGGGGGCACTGAAGCTTTCTTT CASSETGGTEAFF
TRBD1 NA TRBJ2-6 TRBV10-3 TGTGCCATCAGTGATACAGGGGCCTCTGGGGCCAACGTCCTGACTTTC CAISDTGASGANVLTF
NA few TRBJ1-2 TRBV14 TGTGCCAGCAGCCAAGGCCTGACAGGCTATGGCTACACCTTC CASSQGLTGYGYTF
TRBD1 NA TRBJ2-3 TRBV30 TGTGCCTGGAGTGGGACAGGGAGGACAGATACGCAGTATTTT CAWSGTGRTDTQYF
TRBD2 few TRBJ2-3 TRBV9 TGTGCCAGCAGCCCAAGCGGACTAGCGGGGACTAAAAGCACAGATACGCAGTATTTT CASSPSGLAGTKSTDTQYF
TRBD1 NA TRBJ1-2 TRBV6-5 TGTGCCAGCTCCGAACCAGGGGGCAACTATGGCTACACCTTC CASSEPGGNYGYTF
NA NA TRBJ1-2 TRBV2 TGTGCCAGCAGTGGGGACACGATGGCTTACACCTTC CASSGDTMAYTF
NA once TRBJ2-7 TRBV6-1 TGTGCCAGCAGTGATTTGGGGGCCGGCGAGCAGTACTTC CASSDLGAGEQYF
NA NA TRBJ2-5 TRBV18 TGTGCCAGCTCACCAGGCAGGTCCCAAGAGACCCAGTACTTC CASSPGRSQETQYF
NA NA TRBJ1-5 TRBV6-5 TGTGCCAGCAGTTACTCGGTTGAGCAGCCCCAGCATTTT CASSYSVEQPQHF
TRBD1 NA TRBJ1-6 TRBV27 TGTGCCAGCAGTTTAGGGGACAGGGTTGGGTTTAGTTCACCCCTCCACTTT CASSLGDRVGFSSPLHF
TRBD1 NA TRBJ1-5 TRBV6-5 TGTGCCAGCAGCGGGACAGCTAGCAATCAGCCCCAGCATTTT CASSGTASNQPQHF
NA NA TRBJ2-1 TRBV7-6 TGTGCCAGCAGCTTAGGGGCGAATGAGCAGTTCTTC CASSLGANEQFF
TRBD1 once TRBJ1-1 TRBV18 TGTGCCAGCTCACCACCGGAGCCACAGGGGAGCACTGAAGCTTTCTTT CASSPPEPQGSTEAFF
NA NA TRBJ1-3 TRBV7-9 TGTGCCAGCAGCACGGGACTGCTCTCTGGAAACACCATATATTTT CASSTGLLSGNTIYF